One and the same sample provided the 29 T cell receptor beta chains below, sequenced in a study of blood T cell repertoires in COVID-19. Data came from immunoSEQ multiplex PCR; TCRdb stores just in-frame clones and leaves some out. The sample records about 40,000 clones, approximately 88% being singletons. Sequencing input: peripheral blood. All receptors derive from a woman between 70 and 85 years old with acute or convalescent COVID-19.

The chain is built from TRBV7-8 and TRBJ1-1; no firm D call. CDR3 length: 15 amino acids. The V gene lost 0 bases and the J gene lost 0 bases, with 8 bases spanning the gap. The germline CDR1 and CDR2 sequences are SGHVS and FQNEAQ. CDR3 residues: CASSLAGGMNTEAFF. DNA of the CDR3: TGTGCCAGCAGCTTAGCGGGAGGGATGAACACTGAAGCTTTCTTT.

The V and J genes are TRBV5-4 and TRBJ2-7, with TRBD1 matching 8 bases. Germline CDR1 SGHNT, CDR2 YYREEE (reference sequence). The CDR3 has 14 residues. With V trimmed by 7 bases and J by 2 bases, 8 bases remained unmatched. The CDR3 DNA follows: TGTGCCAGCCCCTTCCGGGACAGGCCCTACGAGCAGTACGTC. Translation gives CASPFRDRPYEQYV.

The V call is TRBV19, the J call TRBJ2-2; maybe TRBD1 (6 bases). The CDR3 is made up of 17 amino acids. V lost 5 bases and J lost 1, with 17 bases in between. Germline V CDR1 and CDR2: LNHDA, SQIVND (reference sequence). The CDR3 DNA reads TGTGCCAGTAGTTCCCTTGCAGGGGTGCAGAACACCGGGGAGCTGTTTTTT. Protein: CASSSLAGVQNTGELFF.

The chain recombines TRBV28 with TRBJ2-3; D may be TRBD1 (5 bases). Per germline, CDR1 MDHEN and CDR2 SYDVKM. The CDR3 spans 15 residues. V was cut by 5 bases and J by 3 bases, with 15 bases left in between. The CDR3 protein is CASSTRKGPTDTQYF. The CDR3 region has the DNA TGTGCCAGCAGTACACGGAAGGGGCCAACAGATACGCAGTATTTT.

The V call is TRBV7-9, the J call TRBJ2-7; 10 bases are shared with TRBD2. Trimming took 3 bases from V and 6 from J; bases not matched to a gene: 17. The CDR3 contains 18 residues. Germline CDR1 SEHNR, CDR2 FQNEAQ (reference sequence). CDR3 bases: TGTGCCAGCAGCTTTTGGACAGGATGGAGCGGGAGGGCCCCCGAGCAGTACGTC. Amino acid sequence: CASSFWTGWSGRAPEQYV.

This clone turned up a few times. This chain links TRBV6-2 or TRBV6-3 with TRBJ1-1; D unresolved. This CDR3 contains 12 residues. With 1 base removed from V and 5 bases from J, the gap between germline ends came to 5 bases. Germline V lookup: CDR1 MNHEY, CDR2 SVGEGT. DNA for the CDR3: TGTGCCAGCAGTTACTGGAGAACTGAAGCTTTCTTT. Translating it yields CASSYWRTEAFF.

A single count supports this clone. The chain is built from TRBV23-1 and TRBJ2-7, with 7 bases that match TRBD1. TRBV23-1 is classed as an ORF, of uncertain function. The V segment lost 0 bases and the J segment 4 bases; nucleotides outside the gene matches: 18. CDR3 length: 19 amino acids. The CDR3 coding sequence is TGCGCCAGCAGTCAATCAGGGGGCGTCGGGTGCGCCTCTTTATACGAGCAGTACGTC. Translating gives CASSQSGGVGCASLYEQYV.

The table lists this clone with a count of one. The J gene is TRBJ2-3, the V gene TRBV5-1, with TRBD2 matching 10 bases. From germline, CDR1 is SGHRS and CDR2 YFSETQ. This CDR3 region has 14 residues. V lost 5 bases to trimming and J lost 5 bases; unmatched junction nucleotides: 5. The CDR3 protein is CASRGLAGVDTQYF. In DNA, the CDR3 is TGCGCCAGCAGGGGCCTAGCGGGAGTAGATACGCAGTATTTT.

This clone showed up just a few times. Distinct nucleotide sequences in the sample also encode this CDR3. The rearrangement joins TRBV20-1 to TRBJ2-7, with D perhaps TRBD1 (5 bases). V lost 3 bases to trimming and J lost 5 bases, with 8 bases between them. The CDR3 has 11 residues. Germline assignment: CDR1 DFQATT and CDR2 SNEGSKA (reference sequence). The CDR3 coding sequence is TGCAGTGCTAGTTCAGGGCACGAGCAGTACGTC. Its protein product is CSASSGHEQYV.

This rearrangement joins TRBV7-9 to TRBJ2-5; no clear D gene. The length of the CDR3 is 11 residues. CDR1 and CDR2 (germline): SEHNR, FQNEAQ (reference sequence). Trimming stripped 5 bases from V and 7 bases from J, with 8 bases between. The CDR3 bases are TGTGCCAGCAGCCGTATCAGGACCCAGTACTTC. Translation gives CASSRIRTQYF.

The rearrangement joins TRBV28 to TRBJ1-1, with D possibly TRBD1 on 6 matching bases. Trimming removed 2 bases at V and 5 bases at J, with 15 bases between. The CDR3 covers 15 residues. CDR1 MDHEN and CDR2 SYDVKM come from the germline V gene. CDR3 sequence reads: CASSLNQGRSTEAFF. The CDR3 DNA follows: TGTGCCAGCAGTTTAAATCAGGGGCGGAGTACTGAAGCTTTCTTT.

The chain employs TRBV9 and TRBJ1-1; 10 bases are a match to TRBD1. The length of the CDR3 is 15 residues. V lost 1 base, J lost 4 bases, and 4 bases stayed unmatched. Germline-derived CDR1 and CDR2 are SGDLS and YYNGEE. CDR3 nucleotide sequence: TGTGCCAGCAGCGTATCGGGACAGGGGCCCACTGAAGCTTTCTTT. Amino acid sequence: CASSVSGQGPTEAFF.

This sequence joins TRBV6-6 and TRBJ2-1; 15 positions match TRBD2. The CDR3 extends over 18 amino acids. Germline V gene sequence: CDR1 MNHNY, CDR2 SVGAGI (reference sequence). The V and J ends lost 5 bases and 1 base, in that order; junction bases with no gene match: 6. The CDR3 nucleotides are TGTGCCAGCAGTCCCGGGACTAGCGGGAGGTGGTCCTACAATGAGCAGTTCTTC. Its translation: CASSPGTSGRWSYNEQFF.

The chain is built from TRBV24-1 and TRBJ2-1; TRBD2 agrees at 12 bases. J was trimmed by 3 bases and V by 4 bases; bases with no gene match: 3. The germline V gene has CDR1 KGHDR and CDR2 SFDVKD. The CDR3 is 16 residues long. Here the CDR3 DNA reads TGTGCCACCAGTGACCGGGGACTAGCGGGCTACAATGAGCAGTTCTTC. Protein product: CATSDRGLAGYNEQFF.

The chain couples TRBV6-5 to TRBJ2-1; weak D call: TRBD1 (6 bases). Germline V gene sequence: CDR1 MNHEY, CDR2 SVGAGI. The CDR3 extends over 13 amino acids. Trimming removed 8 bases from V and 2 bases from J, with 10 bases in between. For the CDR3, the DNA is TGTGCCAGCGGAAGGGGGACCTACAATGAGCAGTTCTTC. It yields the protein CASGRGTYNEQFF.

The CDR3 loop is CASYPANYGYTF. CDR3 DNA sequence: TGTGCCAGTTACCCAGCTAACTATGGCTACACCTTC. The gene calls are TRBV6-5 and TRBJ1-2, with D unclear. The CDR3 has 12 amino acids. The V gene's germline CDR1 is MNHEY and CDR2 SVGAGI. V shed 9 bases and J shed 0 bases, with 8 bases lying between them.

The gene calls are TRBV7-9 and TRBJ1-3; 7 bases match TRBD1. Per the germline V gene, CDR1 is SEHNR and CDR2 is FQNEAQ (reference sequence). Unmatched junction bases numbered 13, after V lost 5 bases and J lost 3 bases. CDR3 length equals 17 residues. The CDR3, as DNA: TGTGCCAGCAGCCCTCGAACGGGGGACAGTCGTGGAAACACCATATATTTT. This gives the protein CASSPRTGDSRGNTIYF.

The chain has TRBV10-3 and TRBJ2-5; 7 nucleotides match TRBD2. CDR3 length equals 15 residues. Losses at the gene ends were 0 bases for V and 2 bases for J; bases not matched to a gene: 3. Germline V gene lookup returns CDR1 ENHRY and CDR2 SYGVKD. The CDR3 reads CAISESTSVQETQYF. In DNA form, the CDR3 reads TGTGCCATCAGTGAGTCAACTAGCGTTCAAGAGACCCAGTACTTC.

The chain joins TRBV6-5 to TRBJ2-1; TRBD2 matches 8 bases. V was pared by 2 bases and J by 5 bases, with 5 bases of the junction left unmatched. This CDR3 spans 15 amino acids. Per the germline V gene, CDR1 is MNHEY and CDR2 is SVGAGI. CDR3 sequence: CASSYGTRWDNEQFF. As DNA, the CDR3 is TGTGCCAGCAGTTACGGGACTAGGTGGGACAATGAGCAGTTCTTC.

This chain joins TRBV19 and TRBJ1-2, with no clear D. CDR1 is LNHDA, CDR2 SQIVND, per germline (reference sequence). Trimming shortened V by 5 bases and J by 3 bases, and 7 bases separated the two germline ends. The CDR3 sequence is 12 residues long. CDR3 in DNA: TGTGCCAGTAGTGTGGAGGACTATGGCTACACCTTC. This gives the protein CASSVEDYGYTF.

The V call is TRBV15, the J call TRBJ2-5; D unresolved. V was clipped by 0 bases and J by 2 bases, with 7 bases between them. CDR1 LNHNV and CDR2 YYDKDF come from the germline V gene (reference sequence). This CDR3 is 14 amino acids long. The CDR3 loop is CATSREKRQETQYF. CDR3 nucleotide sequence: TGTGCCACCAGCAGAGAGAAGAGGCAAGAGACCCAGTACTTC.

This sequence joins TRBV7-9 and TRBJ2-1, with a weak D call TRBD1 (6 bases). The germline gives CDR1 SEHNR, CDR2 FQNEAQ (reference sequence). The ends were cut back, 3 bases at V and 10 bases at J, with 19 bases in the middle. This CDR3 contains 15 residues. CDR3 sequence (DNA): TGTGCCAGCAGCTTGGGGGCCCTACCATCTCAGGAGCAGTTCTTC. It yields the protein CASSLGALPSQEQFF.

The chain combines TRBV5-4 with TRBJ1-1; 12 bases match TRBD1. CDR1 is SGHNT, CDR2 YYREEE, per germline (reference sequence). The CDR3 is made up of 15 amino acids. Trimming cost V 3 bases and J 5 bases; bases outside gene matches: 5. CDR3 protein: CASSWDRGPKTEAFF. CDR3 sequence (DNA): TGTGCCAGCAGCTGGGACAGGGGGCCGAAAACTGAAGCTTTCTTT.

This clone was counted only a few times. CDR3 sequence: CASSIGDSYSNQPQHF. The CDR3 DNA is TGTGCCAGTAGTATAGGGGACAGCTATAGCAATCAGCCCCAGCATTTT. The chain has TRBV19 and TRBJ1-5, with 7 nucleotides matching TRBD1. Germline CDR1 is LNHDA and CDR2 is SQIVND (reference sequence). Trimming took 1 base from V and 0 from J; bases not matched to a gene: 3. The CDR3 consists of 16 residues.

The chain has TRBV14 and TRBJ2-1; a weak D match, TRBD1 (5 bases). Looked up from germline, CDR1 is SGHDN and CDR2 is FVKESK. The V end lost 4 bases, the J end lost 2 bases, and 12 bases lay between the germline ends. The CDR3 length is 15 residues. CDR3 nucleotides: TGTGCCAGCAGCCCTGGGAACAGGCCCTACAATGAGCAGTTCTTC. Amino acid sequence: CASSPGNRPYNEQFF.

The chain is built from TRBV6-5 and TRBJ1-3; no clear D. V was clipped by 2 bases and J by 4 bases, with 12 bases between them. This CDR3 comprises 15 residues. CDR1 is MNHEY, CDR2 SVGAGI, per germline. The CDR3 coding sequence is TGTGCCAGCAGTTACGAGGGAACCTCGGGAAACACCATATATTTT. It codes for CASSYEGTSGNTIYF.

The rearrangement joins TRBV12-3 or TRBV12-4 to TRBJ1-1; weak D call: TRBD1 (6 bases). The CDR3 runs to 13 residues. Trimming shortened V by 3 bases and J by 8 bases, and 13 bases separated the two germline ends. In DNA form, the CDR3 reads TGTGCCAGCAGTTTGCCTCCCGGGACAGAAGCTTTCTTT. Its protein product is CASSLPPGTEAFF.

V and J are TRBV18 and TRBJ1-1; D may be TRBD1 (6 bases). The CDR3 extends over 17 amino acids. Trimming shortened V by 6 bases and J by 4 bases, and 24 bases separated the two germline ends. Germline assignment: CDR1 KGHSH and CDR2 LQKENI. The CDR3 coding sequence is TGTGCCAGCTCGCAGAGGGGTGGGGGCACTATGGGCACTGAAGCTTTCTTT. This codes for CASSQRGGGTMGTEAFF.

V usage is TRBV2 and J usage is TRBJ2-1; D unclear. The CDR3 totals 12 residues. V dropped 7 bases and J dropped 6 bases, with 10 bases sitting between them. Germline assignment: CDR1 SNHLY and CDR2 FYNNEI. This CDR3 reads CASTQASNEQFF. The CDR3 region has the DNA TGTGCCAGCACCCAAGCTTCCAATGAGCAGTTCTTC.